This TCR beta chain was sequenced in a study of T cell responses to AZD1222 COVID-19 vaccine. Concerning this clone: The antigen is undetermined.

The V and J ends lost 0 bases and 3 bases respectively, with 8 bases between them. There are 13 residues in the CDR3. Germline loops: CDR1 GTSNPN, CDR2 SVGIG (reference sequence). This table comes from immunoSEQ multiplex PCR, and its TCRdb copy is limited to in-frame clones, with some not included. Of about 87,000 clones in the sample, approximately 87% are singletons; the top ten hold about 2.5%. Study conclusions and caveats: Without day 14 samples, only post-peak T cell repertoires were studied. Clonal diversity may have been underestimated, and the donors were mostly white British, with more females than males. With two AZD1222 doses given, Spike-specific TCR breadth and depth both rose.

This rearrangement joins TRBV30 to TRBJ1-1, with a possible D match to TRBD1 (5 bases). This material consisted of peripheral blood, taken on day 0 of AZD1222 vaccination. The source is an adult in good health. CDR3 DNA sequence: TGTGCCTGGAGTGTACTACAGGACACTGAAGCTTTCTTT. This gives the protein CAWSVLQDTEAFF.